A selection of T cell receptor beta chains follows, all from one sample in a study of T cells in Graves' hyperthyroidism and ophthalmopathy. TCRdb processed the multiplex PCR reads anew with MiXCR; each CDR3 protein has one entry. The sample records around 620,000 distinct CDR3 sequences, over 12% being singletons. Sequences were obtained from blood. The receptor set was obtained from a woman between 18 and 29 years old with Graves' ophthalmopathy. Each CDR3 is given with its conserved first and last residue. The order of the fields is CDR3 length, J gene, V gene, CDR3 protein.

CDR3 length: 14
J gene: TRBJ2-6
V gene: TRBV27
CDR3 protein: CASRYNSGANVLTF

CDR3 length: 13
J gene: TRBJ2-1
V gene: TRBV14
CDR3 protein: CASSRAIGDEQFF

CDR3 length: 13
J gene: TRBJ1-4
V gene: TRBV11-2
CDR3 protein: CASGRATNEKLFF

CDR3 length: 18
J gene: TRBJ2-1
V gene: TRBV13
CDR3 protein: CASSWGLAGASSYNEQFF

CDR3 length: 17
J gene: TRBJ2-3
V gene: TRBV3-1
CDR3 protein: CASSQELGGRGTDTQYF

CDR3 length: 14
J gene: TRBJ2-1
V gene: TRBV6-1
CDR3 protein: CASRERDPYNEQFF

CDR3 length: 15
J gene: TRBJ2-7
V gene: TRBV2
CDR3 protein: CASSVPGQSSYEQYF

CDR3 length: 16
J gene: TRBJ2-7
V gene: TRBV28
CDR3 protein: CASSWIFRAPSYEQYF

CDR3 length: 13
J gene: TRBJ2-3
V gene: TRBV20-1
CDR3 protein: CSAREFGRPTQYF

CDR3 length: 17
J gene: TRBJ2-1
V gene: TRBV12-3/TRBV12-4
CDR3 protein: CASSLPGTSVSYNEQFF

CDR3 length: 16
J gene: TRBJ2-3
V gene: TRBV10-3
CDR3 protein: CAISESGLEGEDTQYF

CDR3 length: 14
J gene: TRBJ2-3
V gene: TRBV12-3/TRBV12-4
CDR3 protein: CASSPRSRTDTQYF

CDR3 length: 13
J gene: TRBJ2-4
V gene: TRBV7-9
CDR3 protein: CATSSIAKNIQYF

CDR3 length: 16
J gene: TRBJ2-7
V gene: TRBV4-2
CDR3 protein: CASSQEFQVLENEQYF

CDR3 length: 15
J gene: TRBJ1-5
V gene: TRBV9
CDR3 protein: CASSAGGGRDQPQHF

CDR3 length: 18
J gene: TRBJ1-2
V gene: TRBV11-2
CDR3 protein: CASSPLGPAAGANYGYTF

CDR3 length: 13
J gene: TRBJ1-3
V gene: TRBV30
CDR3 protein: CAWDSSSGNTIYF

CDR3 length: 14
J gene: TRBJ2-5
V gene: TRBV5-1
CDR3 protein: CASSNGDRVETQYF

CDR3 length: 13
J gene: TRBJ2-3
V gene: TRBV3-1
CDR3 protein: CASRREGSDTQYF

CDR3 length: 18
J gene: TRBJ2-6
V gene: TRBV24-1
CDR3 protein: CATSDSINRGAGANVLTF

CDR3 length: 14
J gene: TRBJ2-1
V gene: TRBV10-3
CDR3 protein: CAISPASSYNEQFF

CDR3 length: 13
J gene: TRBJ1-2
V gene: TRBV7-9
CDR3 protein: CASSLATGDGYTF

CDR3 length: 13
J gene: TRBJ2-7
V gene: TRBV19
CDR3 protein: CASSIESSYEQYF